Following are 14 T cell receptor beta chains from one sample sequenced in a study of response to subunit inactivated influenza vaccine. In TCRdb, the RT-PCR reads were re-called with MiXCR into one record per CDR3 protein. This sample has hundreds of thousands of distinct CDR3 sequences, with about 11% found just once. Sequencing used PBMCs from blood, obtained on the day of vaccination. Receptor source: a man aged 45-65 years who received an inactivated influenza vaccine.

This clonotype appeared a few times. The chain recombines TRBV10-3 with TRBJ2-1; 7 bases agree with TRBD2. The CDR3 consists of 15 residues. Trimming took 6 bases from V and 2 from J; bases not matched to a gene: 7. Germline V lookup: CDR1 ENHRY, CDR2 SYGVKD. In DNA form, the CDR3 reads TGTGCCATCAGGGAAGGGCTAGCGGCCTACAATGAGCAGTTCTTC. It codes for CAIREGLAAYNEQFF.

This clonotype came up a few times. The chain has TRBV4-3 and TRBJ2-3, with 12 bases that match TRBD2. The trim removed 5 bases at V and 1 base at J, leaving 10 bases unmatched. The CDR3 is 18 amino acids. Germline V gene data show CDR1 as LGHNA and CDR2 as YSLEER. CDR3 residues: CASSMSGPSGRGTDTQYF. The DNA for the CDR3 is TGCGCCAGCAGCATGTCGGGCCCTAGCGGGAGGGGCACAGATACGCAGTATTTT.

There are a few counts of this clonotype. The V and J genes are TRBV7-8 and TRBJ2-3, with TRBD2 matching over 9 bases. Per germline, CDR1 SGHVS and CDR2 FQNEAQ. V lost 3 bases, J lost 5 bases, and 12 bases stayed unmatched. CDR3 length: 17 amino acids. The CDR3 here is CASSFPYERGAVDTQYF. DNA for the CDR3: TGTGCCAGCAGCTTCCCATACGAGCGGGGGGCGGTAGATACGCAGTATTTT. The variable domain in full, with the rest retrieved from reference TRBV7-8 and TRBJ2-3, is GAGVSQSPRYKVAKRGQDVALRCDPISGHVSLFWYQQALGQGPEFLTYFQNEAQLDKSGLPSDRFFAERPEGSVSTLKIQRTQQEDSAVYLCASSFPYERGAVDTQYFGPGTRLTVL.

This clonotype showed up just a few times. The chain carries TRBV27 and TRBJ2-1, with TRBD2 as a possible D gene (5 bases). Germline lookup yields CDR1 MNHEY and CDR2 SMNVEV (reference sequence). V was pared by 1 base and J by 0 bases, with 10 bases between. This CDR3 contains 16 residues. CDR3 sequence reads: CASSLLPTSSYNEQFF. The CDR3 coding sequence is TGTGCCAGCAGTTTATTACCCACTAGCTCCTACAATGAGCAGTTCTTC.

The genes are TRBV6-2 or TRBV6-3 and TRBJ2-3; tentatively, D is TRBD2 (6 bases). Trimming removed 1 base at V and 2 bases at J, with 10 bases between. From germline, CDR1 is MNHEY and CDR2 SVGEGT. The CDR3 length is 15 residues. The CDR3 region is CASSYFSGPTDTQYF. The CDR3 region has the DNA TGTGCCAGCAGTTACTTTAGCGGACCCACAGATACGCAGTATTTT.

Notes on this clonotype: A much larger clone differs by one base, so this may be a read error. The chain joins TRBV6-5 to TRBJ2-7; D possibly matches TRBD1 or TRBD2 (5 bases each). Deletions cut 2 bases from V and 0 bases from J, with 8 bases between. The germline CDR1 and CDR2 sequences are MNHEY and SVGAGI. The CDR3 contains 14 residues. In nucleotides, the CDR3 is TGTGCCAGCAGTTACCGGGACGTCTCCTACGAGCAGTACTTC. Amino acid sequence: CASSYRDVSYEQYF.

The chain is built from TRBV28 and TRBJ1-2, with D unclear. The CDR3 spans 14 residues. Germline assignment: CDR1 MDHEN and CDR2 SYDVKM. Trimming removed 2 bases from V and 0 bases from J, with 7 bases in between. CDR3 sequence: CASSLNLPNYGYTF. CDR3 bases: TGTGCCAGCAGTTTAAACCTCCCTAACTATGGCTACACCTTC.

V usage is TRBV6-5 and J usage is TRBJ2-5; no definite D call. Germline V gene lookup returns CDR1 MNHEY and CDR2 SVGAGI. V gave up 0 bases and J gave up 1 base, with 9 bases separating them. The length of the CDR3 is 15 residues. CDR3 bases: TGTGCCAGCAGTTACTCGGTTGGGGTCCAAGAGACCCAGTACTTC. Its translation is CASSYSVGVQETQYF.

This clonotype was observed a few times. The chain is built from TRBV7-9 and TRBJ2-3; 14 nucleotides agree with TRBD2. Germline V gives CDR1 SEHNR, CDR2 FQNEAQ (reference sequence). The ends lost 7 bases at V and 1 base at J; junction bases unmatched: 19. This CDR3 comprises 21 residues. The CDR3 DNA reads TGTGCCAGCACCTACCCAATTCTTCGGACTAGCGGGGGGCGGGGCACAGATACGCAGTATTTT. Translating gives CASTYPILRTSGGRGTDTQYF.

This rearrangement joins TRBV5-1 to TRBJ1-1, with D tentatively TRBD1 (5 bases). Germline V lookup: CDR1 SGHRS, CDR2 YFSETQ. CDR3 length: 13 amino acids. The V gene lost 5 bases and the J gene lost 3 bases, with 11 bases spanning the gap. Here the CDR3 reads CASSAQGDTEAFF. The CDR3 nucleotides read TGCGCCAGCAGTGCGCAGGGAGACACTGAAGCTTTCTTT.

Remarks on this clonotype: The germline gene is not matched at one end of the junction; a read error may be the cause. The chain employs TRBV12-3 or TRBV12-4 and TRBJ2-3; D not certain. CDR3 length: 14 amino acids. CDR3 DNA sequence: TGTGTCAGCAGTTTCTATGGCGACACAGATCCGCAGTATTTT. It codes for CVSSFYGDTDPQYF.

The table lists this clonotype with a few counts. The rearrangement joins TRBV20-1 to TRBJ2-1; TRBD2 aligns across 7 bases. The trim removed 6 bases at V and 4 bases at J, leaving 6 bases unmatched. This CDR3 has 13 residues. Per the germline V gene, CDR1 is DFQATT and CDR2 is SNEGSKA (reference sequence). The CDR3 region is CSADSGAYNEQFF. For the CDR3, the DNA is TGCAGTGCCGACAGCGGGGCATACAATGAGCAGTTCTTC.

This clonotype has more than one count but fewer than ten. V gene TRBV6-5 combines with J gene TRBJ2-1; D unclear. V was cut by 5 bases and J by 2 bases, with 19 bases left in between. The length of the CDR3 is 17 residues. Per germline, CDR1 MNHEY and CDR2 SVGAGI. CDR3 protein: CASSHGRSPRAYNEQFF. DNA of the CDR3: TGTGCCAGCAGTCACGGACGGAGTCCGAGAGCCTACAATGAGCAGTTCTTC.

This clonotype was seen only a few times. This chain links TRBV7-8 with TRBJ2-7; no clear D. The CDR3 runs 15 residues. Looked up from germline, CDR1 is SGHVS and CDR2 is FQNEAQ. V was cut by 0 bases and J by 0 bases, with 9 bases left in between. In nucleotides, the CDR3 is TGTGCCAGCAGCTTAGCAAGGGCGAGCTCCTACGAGCAGTACTTC. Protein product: CASSLARASSYEQYF.